This T cell receptor (beta chain) was captured by sequencing in a study of identical twins. The CDR3 is 14 amino acids. Trimming took off 1 base at V and 10 bases at J, with 11 bases between the two ends. Germline V gene lookup returns CDR1 SGHVS and CDR2 FQNEAQ. Addition of a universal primer site occurred through template switching, and cDNA carried unique molecular identifiers. TCRdb reprocessed the 5' RACE reads with MiXCR, giving one entry per CDR3 protein. The sample has 1,800,000 or so distinct CDR3 sequences, less than 35% seen once; the top ten hold about 0.25%. A word on this clonotype: Its antigen is as yet unknown.

Study-level findings and limits: Zero-insertion results could be subject to partial confounding by invariant MAIT and iNKT cells. Abundant beta clonotypes from cord blood bore fewer insertions; memory repertoires lacked this pattern.

With no exceptions, donors were healthy Caucasians. Source material: cord blood. This chain uses TRBV7-8 with TRBJ1-6; D is ambiguous. The source is a newborn girl in good health. CDR3 DNA sequence: TGTGCCAGCAGCTTAGGGGCAGGAAGATCACCCCTCCACTTT. As protein: CASSLGAGRSPLHF.